This T cell receptor (beta chain) was sequenced during a study of cytomegalovirus exposure and HLA in healthy donors. The study, taken as a whole, reports: Cytomegalovirus-associated TCR beta chains were listed, numbering around 150. Reportedly, cytomegalovirus status was diagnosed with high sensitivity and specificity.

The repertoire was sequenced with immunoSEQ multiplex PCR; TCRdb's copy has only in-frame clones and lacks some. Of roughly 120,000 clones in the sample, around nine tenths were seen once. Germline CDR1 and CDR2: MNHEY and SVGAGI. The CDR3 contains 13 residues. Deletions cut 0 bases from V and 6 bases from J, with 3 bases between. Details on this clone: Its antigen is unidentified.

Among the 110 or so subjects of the validation cohort, separate from the roughly 670-subject first cohort, were the donors. This rearrangement joins TRBV6-5 to TRBJ1-6; D is unclear. Source material: PBMCs. The receptor was isolated from a woman under 40 in good health and CMV-seropositive. The DNA of the CDR3 is TGTGCCAGCAGTTACTCCCGTAATTCACCCCTCCACTTT. Residues: CASSYSRNSPLHF.